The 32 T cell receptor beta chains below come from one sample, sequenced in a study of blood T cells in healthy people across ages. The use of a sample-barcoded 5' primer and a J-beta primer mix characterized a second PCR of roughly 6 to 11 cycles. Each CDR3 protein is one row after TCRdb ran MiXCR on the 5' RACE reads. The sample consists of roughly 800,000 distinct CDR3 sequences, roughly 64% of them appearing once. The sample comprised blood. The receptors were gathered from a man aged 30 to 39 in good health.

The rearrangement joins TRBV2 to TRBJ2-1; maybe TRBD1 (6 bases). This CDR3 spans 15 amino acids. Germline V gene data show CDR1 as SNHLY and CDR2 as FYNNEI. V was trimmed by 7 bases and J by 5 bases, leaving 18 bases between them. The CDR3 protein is CASTPQGLRDNEQFF. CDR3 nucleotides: TGTGCCAGCACTCCCCAGGGGCTAAGGGACAATGAGCAGTTCTTC.

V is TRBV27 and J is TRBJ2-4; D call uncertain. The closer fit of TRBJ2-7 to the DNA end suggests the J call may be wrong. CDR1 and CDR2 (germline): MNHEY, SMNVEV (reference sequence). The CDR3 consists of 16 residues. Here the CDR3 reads CASSLLPGSPFYEQYF. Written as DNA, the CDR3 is TGTGCCAGCAGTTTACTCCCCGGGTCCCCCTTCTACGAGCAGTACTTC.

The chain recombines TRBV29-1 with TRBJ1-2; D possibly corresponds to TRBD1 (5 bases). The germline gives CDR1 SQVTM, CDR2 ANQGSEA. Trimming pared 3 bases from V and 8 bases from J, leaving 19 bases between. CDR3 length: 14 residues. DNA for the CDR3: TGCAGCGTTGAGAAACTACGGGGGAAGAAGGGCTACACCTTC. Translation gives CSVEKLRGKKGYTF.

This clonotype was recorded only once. CDR3 in amino acids: CASRVQAGGYQETQYF. Here the CDR3 DNA reads TGTGCCAGTCGTGTCCAAGCGGGGGGATATCAAGAGACCCAGTACTTC. The rearrangement uses TRBV6-2 or TRBV6-3 and TRBJ2-5; 9 nucleotides align to TRBD2. Germline assignment: CDR1 MNHEY and CDR2 SVGEGT. The CDR3 consists of 16 residues. V lost 9 bases to trimming and J lost 2 bases; unmatched junction nucleotides: 13.

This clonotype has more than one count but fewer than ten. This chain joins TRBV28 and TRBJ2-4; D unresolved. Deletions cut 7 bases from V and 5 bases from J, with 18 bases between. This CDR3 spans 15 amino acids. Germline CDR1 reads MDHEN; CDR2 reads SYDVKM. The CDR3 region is CASKAHKWVENIQYF. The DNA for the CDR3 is TGTGCCAGCAAAGCGCACAAGTGGGTGGAAAACATTCAGTACTTC.

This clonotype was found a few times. The DNA of the CDR3 is TGTGCCAGCAGCTTAGGCCCGTCAGCCAGACAGGGGTCCCTCTACGAGCAGTACTTC. This translates into CASSLGPSARQGSLYEQYF. This rearrangement joins TRBV13 to TRBJ2-7; 8 bases line up with TRBD1. Trimming at V came to 0 bases and at J to 3 bases, leaving 16 bases not matched to a gene. The CDR3 consists of 19 residues. Germline V gene lookup returns CDR1 PRHDT and CDR2 FYEKMQ (reference sequence).

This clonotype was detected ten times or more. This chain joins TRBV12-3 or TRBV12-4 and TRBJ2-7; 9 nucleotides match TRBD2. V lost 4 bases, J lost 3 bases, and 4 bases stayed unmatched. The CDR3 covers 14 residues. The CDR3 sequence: CASSWGGGGYEQYF. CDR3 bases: TGTGCCAGCAGTTGGGGCGGGGGGGGCTACGAGCAGTACTTC.

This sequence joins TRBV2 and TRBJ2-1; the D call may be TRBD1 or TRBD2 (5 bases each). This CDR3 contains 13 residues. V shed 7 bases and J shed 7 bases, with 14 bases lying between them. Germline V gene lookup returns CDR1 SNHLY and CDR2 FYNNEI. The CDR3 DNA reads TGTGCCAGCATCCGGGACGCCTGGAATGAGCAGTTCTTC. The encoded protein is CASIRDAWNEQFF.

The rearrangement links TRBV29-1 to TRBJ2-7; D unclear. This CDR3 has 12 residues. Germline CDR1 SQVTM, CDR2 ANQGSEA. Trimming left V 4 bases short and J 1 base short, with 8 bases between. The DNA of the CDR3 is TGCAGCGTTGGTCAGGATTCCTACGAGCAGTACTTC. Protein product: CSVGQDSYEQYF.

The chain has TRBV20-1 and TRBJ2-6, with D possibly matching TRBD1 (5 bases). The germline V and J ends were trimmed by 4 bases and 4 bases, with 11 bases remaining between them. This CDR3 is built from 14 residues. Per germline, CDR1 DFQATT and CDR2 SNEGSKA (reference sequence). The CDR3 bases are TGCAGTGCTAATACAGGTTCCGGGGCCAACGTCCTGACTTTC. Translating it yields CSANTGSGANVLTF.

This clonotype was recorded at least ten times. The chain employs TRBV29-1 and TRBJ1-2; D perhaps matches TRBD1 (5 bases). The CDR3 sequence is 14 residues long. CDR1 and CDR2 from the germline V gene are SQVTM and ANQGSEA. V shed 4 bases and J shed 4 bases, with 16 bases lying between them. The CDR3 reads CSVGRGEVGYGYTF. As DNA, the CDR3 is TGCAGCGTTGGGCGAGGGGAGGTCGGCTATGGCTACACCTTC.

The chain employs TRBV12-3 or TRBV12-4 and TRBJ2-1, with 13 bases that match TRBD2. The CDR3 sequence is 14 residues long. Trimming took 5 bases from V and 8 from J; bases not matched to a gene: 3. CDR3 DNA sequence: TGTGCCAGCAGTACGGGACTAGCGGGACATGAGCAGTTCTTC. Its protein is CASSTGLAGHEQFF.

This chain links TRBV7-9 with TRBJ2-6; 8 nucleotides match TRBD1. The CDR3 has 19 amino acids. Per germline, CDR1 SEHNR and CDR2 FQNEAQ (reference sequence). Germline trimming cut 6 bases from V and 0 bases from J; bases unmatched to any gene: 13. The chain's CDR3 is CASRFGTGLTLSGANVLTF. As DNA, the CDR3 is TGTGCCAGCAGGTTCGGGACAGGCCTTACTCTCTCTGGGGCCAACGTCCTGACTTTC. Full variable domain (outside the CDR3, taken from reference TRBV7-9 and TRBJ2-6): DTGVSQNPRHKITKRGQNVTFRCDPISEHNRLYWYRQTLGQGPEFLTYFQNEAQLEKSRLLSDRFSAERPKGSFSTLEIQRTEQGDSAMYLCASRFGTGLTLSGANVLTFGAGSRLTVL.

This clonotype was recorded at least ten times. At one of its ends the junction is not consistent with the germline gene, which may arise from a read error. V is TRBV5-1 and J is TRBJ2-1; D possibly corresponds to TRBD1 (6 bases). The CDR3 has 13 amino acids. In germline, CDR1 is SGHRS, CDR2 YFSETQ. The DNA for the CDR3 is TGTGCCAGCAGCTTAGGGGGCTACAATGAGCAGTTCTTC. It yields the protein CASSLGGYNEQFF.

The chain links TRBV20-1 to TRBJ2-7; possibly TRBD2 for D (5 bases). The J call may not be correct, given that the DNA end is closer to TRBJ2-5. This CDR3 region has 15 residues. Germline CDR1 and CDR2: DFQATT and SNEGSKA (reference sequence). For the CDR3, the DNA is TGCAGTGCTAGAGCACCCGCTCGGGGTGGGGAGACCCAGTACTTC. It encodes CSARAPARGGETQYF.

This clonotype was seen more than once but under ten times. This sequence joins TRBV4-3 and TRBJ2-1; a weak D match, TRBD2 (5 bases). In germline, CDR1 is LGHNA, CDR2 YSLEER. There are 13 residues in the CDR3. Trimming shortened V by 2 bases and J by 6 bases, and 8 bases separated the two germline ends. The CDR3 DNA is TGCGCCAGCAGCCAACCCGGACTCAATGAGCAGTTCTTC. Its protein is CASSQPGLNEQFF.

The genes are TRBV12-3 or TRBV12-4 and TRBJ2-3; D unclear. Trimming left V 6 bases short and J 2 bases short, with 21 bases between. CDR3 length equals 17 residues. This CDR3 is CASRFGPPDQNTDTQYF. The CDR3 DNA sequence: TGTGCCAGCAGGTTTGGGCCCCCGGACCAGAACACAGATACGCAGTATTTT.

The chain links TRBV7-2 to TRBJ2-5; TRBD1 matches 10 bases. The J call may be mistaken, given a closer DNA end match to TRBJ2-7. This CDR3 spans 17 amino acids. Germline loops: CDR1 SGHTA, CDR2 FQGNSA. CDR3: CASSLRISLTGGDEQYF. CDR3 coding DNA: TGTGCCAGCAGCTTAAGAATAAGCCTGACAGGGGGCGACGAGCAGTACTTC.

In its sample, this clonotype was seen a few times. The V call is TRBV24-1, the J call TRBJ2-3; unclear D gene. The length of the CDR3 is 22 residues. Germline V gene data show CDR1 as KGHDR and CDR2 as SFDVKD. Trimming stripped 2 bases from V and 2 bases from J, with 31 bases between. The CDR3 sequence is CATSDSLLSEKLGERYTDTQYF. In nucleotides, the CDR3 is TGTGCCACCAGTGATTCCCTCCTATCCGAGAAACTTGGTGAGCGCTACACAGATACGCAGTATTTT.

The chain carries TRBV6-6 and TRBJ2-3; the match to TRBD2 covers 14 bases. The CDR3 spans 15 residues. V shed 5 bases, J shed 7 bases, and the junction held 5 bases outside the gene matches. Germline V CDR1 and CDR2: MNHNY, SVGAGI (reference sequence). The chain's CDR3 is CASSRTSGRMNTQYF. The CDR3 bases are TGTGCCAGCAGTAGGACTAGCGGGAGGATGAATACGCAGTATTTT.

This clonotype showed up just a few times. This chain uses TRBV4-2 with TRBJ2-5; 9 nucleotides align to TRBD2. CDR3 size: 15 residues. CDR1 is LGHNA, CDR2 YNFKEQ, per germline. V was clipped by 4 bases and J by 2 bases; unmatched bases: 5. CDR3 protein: CASSPETSGQETQYF. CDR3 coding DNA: TGTGCCAGCAGCCCCGAGACTAGCGGTCAAGAGACCCAGTACTTC.

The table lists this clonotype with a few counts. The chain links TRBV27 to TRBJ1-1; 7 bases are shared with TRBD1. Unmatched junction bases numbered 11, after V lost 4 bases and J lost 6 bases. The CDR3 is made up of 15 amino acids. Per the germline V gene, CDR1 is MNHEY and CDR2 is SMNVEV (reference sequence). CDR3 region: CASSSTGLLGPEAFF. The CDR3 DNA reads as TGTGCCAGCAGTTCGACAGGGTTACTGGGCCCTGAAGCTTTCTTT.

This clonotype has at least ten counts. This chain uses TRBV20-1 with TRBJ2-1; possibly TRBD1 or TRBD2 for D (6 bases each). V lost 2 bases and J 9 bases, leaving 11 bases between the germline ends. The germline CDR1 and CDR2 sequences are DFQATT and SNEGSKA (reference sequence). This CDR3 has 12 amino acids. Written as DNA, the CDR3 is TGCAGTGCTAGATGGGGGGCCGGTGAGCAGTTCTTC. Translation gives CSARWGAGEQFF.

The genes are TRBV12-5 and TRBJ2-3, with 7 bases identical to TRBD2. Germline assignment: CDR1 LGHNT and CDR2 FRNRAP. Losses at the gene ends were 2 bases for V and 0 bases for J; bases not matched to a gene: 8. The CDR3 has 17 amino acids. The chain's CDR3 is CASGLILGGISTDTQYF. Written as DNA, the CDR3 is TGTGCTAGTGGTTTGATACTGGGAGGGATCAGCACAGATACGCAGTATTTT.

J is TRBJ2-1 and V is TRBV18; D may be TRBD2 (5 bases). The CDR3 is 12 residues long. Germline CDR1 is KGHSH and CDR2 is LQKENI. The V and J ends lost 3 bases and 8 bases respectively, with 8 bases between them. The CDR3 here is CASSPRGDEQFF. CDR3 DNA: TGTGCCAGCTCACCCCGGGGAGATGAGCAGTTCTTC.

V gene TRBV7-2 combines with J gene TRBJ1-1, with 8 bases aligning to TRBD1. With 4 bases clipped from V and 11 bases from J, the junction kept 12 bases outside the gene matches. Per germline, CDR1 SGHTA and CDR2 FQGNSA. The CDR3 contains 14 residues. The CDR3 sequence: CASSSAAGGRAAFF. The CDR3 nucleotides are TGTGCCAGCAGCTCCGCAGCAGGGGGCAGGGCGGCTTTCTTT.

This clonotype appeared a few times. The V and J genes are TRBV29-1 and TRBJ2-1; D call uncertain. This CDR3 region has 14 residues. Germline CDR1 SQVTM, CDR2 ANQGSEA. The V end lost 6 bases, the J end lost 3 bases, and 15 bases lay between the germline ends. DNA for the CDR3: TGCAGCGTCCGGAAGGACGGCCGCTACAATGAGCAGTTCTTC. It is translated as CSVRKDGRYNEQFF.

CDR3 nucleotide sequence: TGTGCCAGCAGCCCCCTAGGTGGGTTGGGGGAGACCCAGTACTTC. Its protein is CASSPLGGLGETQYF. This chain connects TRBV5-5 to TRBJ2-5; D ambiguous. V lost 4 bases and J 5 bases, leaving 18 bases between the germline ends. The CDR3 spans 15 residues. The germline V gene has CDR1 SGHKS and CDR2 YYEKEE (reference sequence).

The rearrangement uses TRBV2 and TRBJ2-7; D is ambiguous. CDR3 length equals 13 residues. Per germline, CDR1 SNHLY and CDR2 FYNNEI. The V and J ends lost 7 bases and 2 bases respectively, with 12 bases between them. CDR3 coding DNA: TGTGCCAGCACTCATCCCGCCGCCTACGAGCAGTACTTC. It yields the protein CASTHPAAYEQYF.

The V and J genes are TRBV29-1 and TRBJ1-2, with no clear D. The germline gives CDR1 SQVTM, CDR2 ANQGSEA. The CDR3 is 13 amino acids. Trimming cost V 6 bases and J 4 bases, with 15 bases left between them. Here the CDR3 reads CSVSVAGSYGYTF. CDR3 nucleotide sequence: TGCAGCGTCTCCGTCGCGGGGAGCTATGGCTACACCTTC.

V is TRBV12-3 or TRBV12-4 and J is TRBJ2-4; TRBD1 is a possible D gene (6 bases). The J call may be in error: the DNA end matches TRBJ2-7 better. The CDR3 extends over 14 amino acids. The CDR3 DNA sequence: TGTGCCAGCAGCCGAACGGGACACCGCTACGAGCAGTACTTC. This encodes CASSRTGHRYEQYF.

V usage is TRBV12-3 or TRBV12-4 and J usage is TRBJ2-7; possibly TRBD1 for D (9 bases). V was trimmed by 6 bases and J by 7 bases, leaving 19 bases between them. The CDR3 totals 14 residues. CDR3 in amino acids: CASSTRGGQGEQYF. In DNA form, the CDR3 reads TGTGCCAGCAGCACCCGGGGGGGACAGGGAGAGCAGTACTTC.